This T cell receptor (beta chain) was profiled in a study of glioma-infiltrating T cells after dendritic cell vaccination. Comments on this clone: Its target is unknown.

Study conclusions and caveats: Complete blood and tumor specimen sets were limited to few patients.

The time point: after dendritic cell vaccination, including at tumor progression/relapse. The PCR used 60 V beta and 13 J beta primers. The table came from immunoSEQ multiplex PCR; TCRdb's copy has only in-frame clones and leaves some out. The table includes 100,000 to 120,000 clones, around 89% detected once. This CDR3 region has 18 residues. Trimming pared 6 bases from V and 0 bases from J, leaving 21 bases between. Germline loops: CDR1 SNHLY, CDR2 FYNNEI. The material was blood, obtained after dendritic cell vaccination. V gene TRBV2 combines with J gene TRBJ1-5; perhaps TRBD1 as D (6 bases). The TCR was taken from a human donor with glioblastoma. The CDR3 nucleotides are TGTGCCAGCAGGGGACACCTTGCTGGTCCCAATAGCAATCAGCCCCAGCATTTT. Its translation is CASRGHLAGPNSNQPQHF. The variable domain in full, completed from reference TRBV2 and TRBJ1-5, reads EPEVTQTPSHQVTQMGQEVILRCVPISNHLYFYWYRQILGQKVEFLVSFYNNEISEKSEIFDDQFSVERPDGSNFTLKIRSTKLEDSAMYFCASRGHLAGPNSNQPQHFGDGTRLSIL.